What follows describes a single T cell receptor (beta chain). Its specific antigen is unknown. Qualities for individual bases were not recorded, and no much larger clone is one base off. Genomic DNA was isolated from the sorted cells so that the TCRbeta CDR3 region could be sequenced. TCRbeta CDR3 regions were sequenced using the immunoSEQ Assay. Here the immuneACCESS table is served through TCRdb, limited to in-frame sequences with V and J called. Missing clones are a known gap in these copies; in checked studies unresolved V genes cover under half, and the rest lacks a known reason. For this sample the table gives around 30,000 clones, of which roughly 74% were detected only once. About an eighth of the sample is in the top ten clones. This sample is drawn from a study of OX40 agonist ivuxolimab in advanced cancers. Background for the entire study: The costimulatory receptor OX40 (CD134) was targeted by ivuxolimab, a fully human IgG2 agonistic monoclonal antibody. Partial responses occurred in three dose-escalation patients: two with cutaneous melanoma and one with hepatocellular carcinoma. In the dose-escalation cohort, 65% to 85% of patients were male, and the mean age was 60 years with a range of roughly 20 to 79. Intravenous ivuxolimab was administered to patients every 2 weeks at six dose levels: 0.01, 0.1, 0.3, 1.5, 3 and 10 mg/kg. The point of sequencing TCRbeta in the periphery was to test whether ivuxolimab changed TCR sequence diversity and drove clonal T-cell expansion. Patients were allowed to have had prior anti-PD-1, anti-PD-L1 or anti-CTLA-4 therapy, and roughly 40% of the dose-escalation patients had been treated with checkpoint inhibitors. Of the roughly 51 dose-escalation patients, hepatocellular carcinoma was present in about 20, melanoma in approximately 15, renal cell carcinoma in 9 and head and neck cancer in 9. The monotherapy dose-escalation portion (N = 52 patients) of the phase I ivuxolimab trial is reported in the paper. The paper as a whole reports these results and caveats: After ivuxolimab, expanded clones were on average more numerous among CD8+ T cells than among CD4+ T cells. In partial responders in the 0.1-3.0 mg/kg groups, normalized peripheral clonal expansion was found to be among the lowest, especially among CD8+ T cells. Low levels of normalized T-cell clonal expansion were also seen in some patients who did not respond. At doses from 0.1 to 3.0 mg/kg, clonal expansion was seen in both CD4+ and CD8+ blood T cells between baseline and week 6. The antigen specificity of the clonally expanded peripheral T cells was not determined.

The trial excluded patients who had a history of autoimmune disease or were on systemic immunosuppression. Peripheral blood for TCR sequencing was collected from all dose cohorts at baseline, on cycle 4 day 1, and on cycle 7 day 1. Samples came from an open-label, multicenter, first-in-human phase I dose-escalation trial of ivuxolimab. The trial enrolled adults with locally advanced or metastatic head and neck squamous cell, hepatocellular, melanoma or renal cell carcinoma. Before TCR sequencing, CD4+ T cells and CD8+ T cells from peripheral blood were sorted into separate populations. From the germline V gene, CDR1 is SGHVS and CDR2 is FNYEAQ. The CDR3 covers 12 residues, taking in both the cysteine and the phenylalanine. Left in the record is the CDR3 DNA by itself, 36 bases read in frame from the first base. V is pared back by 4 bases and J by 6 bases, with 6 bases lying between the germline termini.

Here the chain combines TRBV7-6 and TRBJ2-2; D gene: possibly TRBD1, on 5 matching bases. The TCR was taken from an adult with an advanced solid tumor such as melanoma, head and neck, liver or kidney cancer. Sequenced material: CD4+ or CD8+ T cells sorted from blood, taken in a trial of the OX40 agonist ivuxolimab. The bases read TGTGCCAGCAGCTCAGGGTCCGGGGAGCTGTTTTTT. Its translation is CASSSGSGELFF.